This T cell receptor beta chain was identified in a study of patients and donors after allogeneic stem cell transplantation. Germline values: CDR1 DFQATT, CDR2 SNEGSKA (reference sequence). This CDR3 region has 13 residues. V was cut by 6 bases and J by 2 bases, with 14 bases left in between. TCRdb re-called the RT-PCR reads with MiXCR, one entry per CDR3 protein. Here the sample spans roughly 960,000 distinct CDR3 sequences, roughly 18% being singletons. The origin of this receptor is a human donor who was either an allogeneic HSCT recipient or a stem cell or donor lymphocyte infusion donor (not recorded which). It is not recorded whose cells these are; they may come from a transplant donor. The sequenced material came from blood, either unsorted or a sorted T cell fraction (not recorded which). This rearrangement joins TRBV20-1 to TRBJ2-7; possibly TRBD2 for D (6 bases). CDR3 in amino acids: CSASRDLPYEQYF. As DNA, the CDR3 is TGCAGTGCCTCCCGGGACTTGCCCTACGAGCAGTACTTC.